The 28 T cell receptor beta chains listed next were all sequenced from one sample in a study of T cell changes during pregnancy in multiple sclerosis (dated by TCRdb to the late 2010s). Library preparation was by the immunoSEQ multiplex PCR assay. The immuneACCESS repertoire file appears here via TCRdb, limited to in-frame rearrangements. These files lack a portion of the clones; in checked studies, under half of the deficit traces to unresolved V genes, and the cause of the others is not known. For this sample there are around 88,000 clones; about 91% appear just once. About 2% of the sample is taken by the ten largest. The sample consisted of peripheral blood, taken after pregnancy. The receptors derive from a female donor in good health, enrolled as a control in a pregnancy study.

The CDR3 DNA sequence: TGTGCCAGCAGTATAAGGACTAGCGTCTACACCGGGGAGCTGTTTTTT. It codes for CASSIRTSVYTGELFF. The V call is TRBV28, the J call TRBJ2-2, with 9 bases lining up with TRBD2. In germline, CDR1 is MDHEN, CDR2 SYDVKM. The CDR3 is 16 residues long. V lost 5 bases to trimming and J lost 3 bases; unmatched junction nucleotides: 7.

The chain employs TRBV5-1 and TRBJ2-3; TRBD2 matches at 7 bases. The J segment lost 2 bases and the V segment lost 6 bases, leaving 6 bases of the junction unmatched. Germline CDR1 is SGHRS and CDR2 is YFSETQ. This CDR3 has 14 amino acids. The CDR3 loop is CASTPGDYTDTQYF. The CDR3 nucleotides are TGCGCCAGCACTCCGGGGGACTACACAGATACGCAGTATTTT.

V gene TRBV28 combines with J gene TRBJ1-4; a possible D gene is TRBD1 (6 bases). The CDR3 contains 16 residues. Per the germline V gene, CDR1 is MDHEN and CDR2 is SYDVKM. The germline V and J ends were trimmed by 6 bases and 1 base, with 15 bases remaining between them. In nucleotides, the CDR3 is TGTGCCAGCAGCCGTACAGGGATAAGAACTAATGAAAAACTGTTTTTT. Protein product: CASSRTGIRTNEKLFF.

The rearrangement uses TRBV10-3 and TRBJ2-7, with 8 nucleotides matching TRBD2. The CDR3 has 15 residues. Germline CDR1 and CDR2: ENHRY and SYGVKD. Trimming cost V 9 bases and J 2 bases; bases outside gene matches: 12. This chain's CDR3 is CAMRQGLEKPYEQYF. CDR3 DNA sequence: TGTGCCATGAGGCAGGGACTAGAGAAACCCTACGAGCAGTACTTC.

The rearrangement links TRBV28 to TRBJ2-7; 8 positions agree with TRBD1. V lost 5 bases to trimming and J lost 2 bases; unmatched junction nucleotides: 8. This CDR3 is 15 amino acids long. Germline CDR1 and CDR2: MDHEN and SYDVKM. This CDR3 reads CASSVDPGQAYEQYF. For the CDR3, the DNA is TGTGCCAGCAGTGTCGATCCGGGACAGGCCTACGAGCAGTACTTC.

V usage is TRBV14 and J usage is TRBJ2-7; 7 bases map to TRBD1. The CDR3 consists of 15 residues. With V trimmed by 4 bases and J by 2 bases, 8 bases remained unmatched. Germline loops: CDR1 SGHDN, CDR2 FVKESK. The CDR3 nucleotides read TGTGCCAGCAGCCTCGGACAGGTCGGAACCTACGAGCAGTACTTC. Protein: CASSLGQVGTYEQYF.

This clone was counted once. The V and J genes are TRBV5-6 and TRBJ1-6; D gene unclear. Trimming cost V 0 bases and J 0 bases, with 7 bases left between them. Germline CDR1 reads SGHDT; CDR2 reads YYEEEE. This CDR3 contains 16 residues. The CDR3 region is CASSLDPVSYNSPLHF. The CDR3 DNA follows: TGTGCCAGCAGCTTGGATCCGGTCTCCTATAATTCACCCCTCCACTTT. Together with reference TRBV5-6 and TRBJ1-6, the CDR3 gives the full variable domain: DAGVTQSPTHLIKTRGQQVTLRCSPKSGHDTVSWYQQALGQGPQFIFQYYEEEERQRGNFPDRFSGHQFPNYSSELNVNALLLGDSALYLCASSLDPVSYNSPLHFGNGTRLTVT.

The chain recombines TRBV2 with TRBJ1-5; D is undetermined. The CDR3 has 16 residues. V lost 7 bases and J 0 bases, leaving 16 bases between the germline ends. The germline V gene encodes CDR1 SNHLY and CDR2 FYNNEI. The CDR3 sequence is CASKHGSLGSNQPQHF. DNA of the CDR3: TGTGCCAGCAAACACGGGTCCTTAGGTAGCAATCAGCCCCAGCATTTT. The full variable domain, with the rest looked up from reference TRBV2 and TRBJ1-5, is EPEVTQTPSHQVTQMGQEVILRCVPISNHLYFYWYRQILGQKVEFLVSFYNNEISEKSEIFDDQFSVERPDGSNFTLKIRSTKLEDSAMYFCASKHGSLGSNQPQHFGDGTRLSIL.

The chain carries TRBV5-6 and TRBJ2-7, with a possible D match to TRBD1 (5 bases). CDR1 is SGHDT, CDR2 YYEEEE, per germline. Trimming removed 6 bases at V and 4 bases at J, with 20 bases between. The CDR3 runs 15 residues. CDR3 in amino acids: CASTPGWPGPYEQYF. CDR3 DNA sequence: TGTGCCAGCACCCCAGGGTGGCCGGGTCCATACGAGCAGTACTTC.

DNA for the CDR3: TGTGCCAGCAGTCACAGGGGCTCCTACGAGCAGTACTTC. Translated, it gives CASSHRGSYEQYF. This chain uses TRBV6-1 with TRBJ2-7, with 7 bases aligning to TRBD1. Germline V gene sequence: CDR1 MNHNS, CDR2 SASEGT. V was clipped by 5 bases and J by 0 bases; unmatched bases: 1. This CDR3 has 13 residues.

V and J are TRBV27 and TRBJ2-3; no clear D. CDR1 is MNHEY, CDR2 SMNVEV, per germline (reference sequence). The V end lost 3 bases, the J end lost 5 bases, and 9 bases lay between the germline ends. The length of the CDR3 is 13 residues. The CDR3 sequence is CASSFSLRDTQYF. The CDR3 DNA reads TGTGCCAGCAGTTTCTCTCTTCGAGATACGCAGTATTTT.

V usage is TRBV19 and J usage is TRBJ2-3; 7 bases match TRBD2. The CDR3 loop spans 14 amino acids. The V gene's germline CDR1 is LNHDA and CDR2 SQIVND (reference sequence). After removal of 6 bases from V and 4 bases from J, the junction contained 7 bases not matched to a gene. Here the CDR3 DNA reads TGTGCCAGTAGATTGGAGGGAGGGGCAGATACGCAGTATTTT. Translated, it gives CASRLEGGADTQYF.

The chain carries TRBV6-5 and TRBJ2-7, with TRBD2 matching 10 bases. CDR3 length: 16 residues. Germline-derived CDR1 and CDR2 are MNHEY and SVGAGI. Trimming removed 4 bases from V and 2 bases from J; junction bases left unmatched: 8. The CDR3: CASSFWTSGDTYEQYF. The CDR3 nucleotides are TGTGCCAGCAGTTTCTGGACTAGCGGAGACACCTACGAGCAGTACTTC.

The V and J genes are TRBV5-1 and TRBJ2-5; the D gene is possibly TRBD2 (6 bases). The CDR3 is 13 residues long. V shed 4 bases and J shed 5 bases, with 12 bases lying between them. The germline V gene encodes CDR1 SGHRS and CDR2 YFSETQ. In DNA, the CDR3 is TGCGCCAGCAGCCTGACTAGTTCCGAGACCCAGTACTTC. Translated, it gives CASSLTSSETQYF.

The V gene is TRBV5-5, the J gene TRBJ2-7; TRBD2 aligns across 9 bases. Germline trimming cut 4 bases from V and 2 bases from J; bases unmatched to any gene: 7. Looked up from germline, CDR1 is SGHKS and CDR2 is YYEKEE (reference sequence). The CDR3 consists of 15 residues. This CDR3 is CASSQNPSGTYEQYF. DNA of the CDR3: TGTGCCAGCAGCCAAAACCCTAGCGGGACCTACGAGCAGTACTTC.

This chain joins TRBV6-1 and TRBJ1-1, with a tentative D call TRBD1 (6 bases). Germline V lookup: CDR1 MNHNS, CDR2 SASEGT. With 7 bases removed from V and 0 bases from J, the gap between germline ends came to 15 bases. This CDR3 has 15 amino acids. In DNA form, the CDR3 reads TGTGCCAGCACCCTGGACAGCAGAATGAACACTGAAGCTTTCTTT. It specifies CASTLDSRMNTEAFF.

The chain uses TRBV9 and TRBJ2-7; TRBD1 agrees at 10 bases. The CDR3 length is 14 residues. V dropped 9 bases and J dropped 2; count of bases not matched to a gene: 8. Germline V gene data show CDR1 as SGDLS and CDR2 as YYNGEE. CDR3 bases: TGTGCCAAAACTTTGGGGACAGGGGCCTACGAGCAGTACTTC. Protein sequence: CAKTLGTGAYEQYF.

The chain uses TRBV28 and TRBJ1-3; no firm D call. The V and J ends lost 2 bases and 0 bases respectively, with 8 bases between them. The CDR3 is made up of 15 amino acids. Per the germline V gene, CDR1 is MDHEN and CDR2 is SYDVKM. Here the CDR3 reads CASSLTGSSGNTIYF. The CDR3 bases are TGTGCCAGCAGTTTAACCGGGAGCTCTGGAAACACCATATATTTT.

CDR3 nucleotide sequence: TGTGCCAGCAGCCCTCTAGCGGGAGGATTTAACGAGCAGTACTTC. Amino acids: CASSPLAGGFNEQYF. V and J are TRBV11-2 and TRBJ2-7; 11 bases are shared with TRBD2. Germline V lookup: CDR1 SGHAT, CDR2 FQNNGV. V gave up 5 bases and J gave up 5 bases; unmatched junction bases: 8. This CDR3 has 15 amino acids.

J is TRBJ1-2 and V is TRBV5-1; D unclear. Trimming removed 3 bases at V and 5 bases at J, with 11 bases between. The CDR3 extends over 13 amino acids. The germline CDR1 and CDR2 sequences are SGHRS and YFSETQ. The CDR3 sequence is CASSSGEKYGYTF. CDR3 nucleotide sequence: TGCGCCAGCAGCTCAGGCGAAAAATATGGCTACACCTTC.

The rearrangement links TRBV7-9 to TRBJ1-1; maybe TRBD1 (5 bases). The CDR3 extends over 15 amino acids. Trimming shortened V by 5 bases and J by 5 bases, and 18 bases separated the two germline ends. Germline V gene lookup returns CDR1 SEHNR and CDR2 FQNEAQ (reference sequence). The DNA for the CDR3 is TGTGCCAGCAGCCTCGAGCGGGGGGAGGAAACTGAAGCTTTCTTT. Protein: CASSLERGEETEAFF.

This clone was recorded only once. CDR3 sequence reads: CAISADRGMEYEQFF. CDR3 sequence (DNA): TGTGCCATCAGTGCGGACAGGGGGATGGAGTATGAGCAGTTCTTC. The gene calls are TRBV10-3 and TRBJ2-1; 10 bases fit TRBD1. Germline CDR1 ENHRY, CDR2 SYGVKD. The CDR3 is made up of 15 amino acids. The V and J ends lost 4 bases and 8 bases, in that order; junction bases with no gene match: 8.

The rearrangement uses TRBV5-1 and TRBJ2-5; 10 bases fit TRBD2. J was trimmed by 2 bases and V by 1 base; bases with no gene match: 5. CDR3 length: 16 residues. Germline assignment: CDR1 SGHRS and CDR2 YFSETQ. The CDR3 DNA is TGCGCCAGCAGCTTGTCGATTAGCGGGGGGCAAGAGACCCAGTACTTC. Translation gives CASSLSISGGQETQYF.

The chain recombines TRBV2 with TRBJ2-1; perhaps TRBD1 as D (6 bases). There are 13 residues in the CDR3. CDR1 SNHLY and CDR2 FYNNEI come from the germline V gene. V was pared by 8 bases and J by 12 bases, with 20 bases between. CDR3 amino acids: CASGSDSSVGQFF. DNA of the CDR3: TGTGCCAGCGGGTCGGACAGCTCGGTGGGGCAGTTCTTC.

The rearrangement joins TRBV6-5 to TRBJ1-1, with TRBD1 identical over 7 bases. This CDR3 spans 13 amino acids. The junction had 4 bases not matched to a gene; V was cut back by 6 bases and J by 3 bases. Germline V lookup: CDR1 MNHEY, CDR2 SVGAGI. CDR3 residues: CASRQGFDTEAFF. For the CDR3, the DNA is TGTGCCAGCAGACAGGGGTTTGACACTGAAGCTTTCTTT.

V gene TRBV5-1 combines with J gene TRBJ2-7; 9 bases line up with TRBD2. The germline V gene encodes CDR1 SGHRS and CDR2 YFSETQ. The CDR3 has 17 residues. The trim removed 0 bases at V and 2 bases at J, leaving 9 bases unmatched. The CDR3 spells CASSLVQLGLAPYEQYF. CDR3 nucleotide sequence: TGCGCCAGCAGCTTGGTACAGTTGGGACTAGCCCCCTACGAGCAGTACTTC.

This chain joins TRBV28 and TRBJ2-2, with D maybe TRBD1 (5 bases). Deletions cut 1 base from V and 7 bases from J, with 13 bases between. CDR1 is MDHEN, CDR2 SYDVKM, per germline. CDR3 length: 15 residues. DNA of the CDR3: TGTGCCAGCAGTTTATATTTGAGACAGAGCGGGGAGCTGTTTTTT. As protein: CASSLYLRQSGELFF.

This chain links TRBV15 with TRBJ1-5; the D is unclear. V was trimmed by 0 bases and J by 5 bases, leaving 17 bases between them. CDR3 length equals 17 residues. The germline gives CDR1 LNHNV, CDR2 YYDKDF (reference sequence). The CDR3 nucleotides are TGTGCCACCAGCAGAGAAGCGACTGCTCGGGTGGATCAGCCCCAGCATTTT. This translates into CATSREATARVDQPQHF.